This T cell receptor (beta chain) derives from a study of CD8+CD57+ T cells in acquired aplastic anemia (dated by TCRdb to the late 2010s). About the study as a whole: DNA extracted from sorted CD4+ and CD8+ cells had a mean of about 3.2 ug, with a range of about 0.19 to 30 ug. CD8+CD57+ expansion was defined as a frequency above the mean frequency observed in healthy subjects. The paper as a whole reports these results and caveats: CD8+ Simpson's diversity did not differ significantly between patients and healthy controls (P=0.060). Roughly 29 CD8+ CDR3 sequences were shared between patients and controls but appeared highly expressed in patients and within their immunodominant clones.

Patients chosen for sequencing had shown expansion of CD8+CD57+ cells by flow cytometry. Every patient had a diagnosis of severe acquired aplastic anemia based on International Study of Aplastic Anemia and Agranulocytosis and Camitta criteria. No patient had received any therapy when blood was sampled. In the study, sorted CD4+ and CD8+ blood T cells from patients with severe aplastic anemia and from healthy subjects underwent deep sequencing of TCR repertoires. Patients were enrolled in the USA under clinicaltrials.gov protocols 00001620, 01623167, 00001397, 00071045, 00081523 and 00961064. Ficoll-Paque density gradient centrifugation was used to isolate peripheral blood mononuclear cells. Before DNA extraction, CD4+ and CD8+ T cells were sorted with FACS or magnetic beads. TCR beta VDJ combination and CDR3 sequence profiling used genomic DNA as the template. TCR repertoire sequencing was run on an Illumina HiSeq 2000. The published analysis was carried out like this. TRBV/TRBJ rearrangement plots, CDR3 size and DJ length profiles, and Simpson's diversity index were used to assess repertoires. Whichever DNA sequence was most abundant in the deep sequencing data was defined as the immunodominant clone. CDR3 amino acid sequences were checked for sharing across subjects and were also compared against the VDJdb database and published repertoires. The raw public reads went through TCRdb reprocessing: fastp at Q25, MiXCR clone calling, in-frame beta chains kept. Every entry covers one CDR3 protein and lists the most common genes and DNA from its rows. In this record, the V and J calls reflect TCRdb's handling and not the investigators' own analysis. A total of under 200,000 distinct CDR3 sequences appear in this sample, roughly half of them only once. The top ten clones comprise 3.2% of the sample.

The CDR3 numbers 15 residues from cysteine through phenylalanine. The entry retains the CDR3 DNA only, 45 bases that are in frame from base 1. The germline V gene (reference sequence) yields SEHNR for CDR1 and FQNEAQ for CDR2. V gives up 1 base and J gives up 7 bases, and the segment between their germline ends measures 16 bases. This clonotype was seen a few times. The target of this receptor is not known. No much larger clone exists at a distance of one base, and base qualities are not known. This clonotype originated in a human donor with aplastic anemia. Here the chain combines TRBV7-9 and TRBJ1-2; a confident D gene designation cannot be given. Material for sequencing was sorted CD4+, CD8+, or CD8+CD57+ T cells (not recorded which) from PBMCs. The CDR3 protein is CASSLDTDTGRGYTF. The nucleotide sequence reads TGTGCCAGCAGCTTAGATACAGACACTGGGCGTGGCTACACCTTC.